The 30 T cell receptor beta chains below were found in one sample sequenced in a study of T cells in localized non-small cell lung cancer. Measured with immunoSEQ multiplex PCR; TCRdb has only the in-frame clones, and not every one. The table has some 78,000 clones, about 83% seen once; the top ten hold about 2.7%. The sample in question was peripheral blood, obtained before any cancer treatment. These TCRs come from a man between 40 and 69 years old with stage I lung adenocarcinoma.

A single count supports this clone. The chain carries TRBV15 and TRBJ2-2, with D uncertain. The CDR3 spans 13 residues. V lost 8 bases and J lost 6, with 13 bases in between. Germline assignment: CDR1 LNHNV and CDR2 YYDKDF (reference sequence). The CDR3 DNA is TGTGCCACCCGAGAACGTCCCGCCGGGGAGCTGTTTTTT. Its translation is CATRERPAGELFF.

V is TRBV7-2 and J is TRBJ1-1; D is uncertain. Germline values: CDR1 SGHTA, CDR2 FQGNSA. CDR3 length: 15 residues. Trimming cost V 5 bases and J 3 bases, with 16 bases left between them. The CDR3 DNA follows: TGTGCCAGCAGCCGTATGGCCGGACGGGACACTGAAGCTTTCTTT. Its protein product is CASSRMAGRDTEAFF.

The J gene is TRBJ2-3, the V gene TRBV2; no firm D call. Trimming cost V 7 bases and J 4 bases, with 9 bases left between them. The CDR3 runs to 12 residues. Germline V gene lookup returns CDR1 SNHLY and CDR2 FYNNEI. The CDR3, as DNA: TGTGCCAGCACCCGGCCTGCAGATACGCAGTATTTT. Encoded protein: CASTRPADTQYF.

The chain is built from TRBV7-2 and TRBJ1-2, with D unclear. Trimming shortened V by 1 base and J by 4 bases, and 13 bases separated the two germline ends. Germline CDR1 and CDR2: SGHTA and FQGNSA. CDR3 length: 15 amino acids. The CDR3 DNA is TGTGCCAGCAGCTTAGGACCGGCGGTTTTCTATGGCTACACCTTC. Translating gives CASSLGPAVFYGYTF.

CDR3 coding DNA: TGTGCCAGCAGTGAACAGCCTCAGTCCTACAATGAGCAGTTCTTC. Its translation is CASSEQPQSYNEQFF. The V gene is TRBV6-1, the J gene TRBJ2-1; D is uncertain. The V end was cut by 2 bases, the J end by 1 base, with 9 bases between. This CDR3 is 15 amino acids long. The germline gives CDR1 MNHNS, CDR2 SASEGT.

A few counts support this clone. The V and J genes are TRBV2 and TRBJ2-7; 10 bases match TRBD1. The CDR3 covers 15 residues. CDR1 is SNHLY and CDR2 is FYNNEI in the germline V gene. V dropped 2 bases and J dropped 2; count of bases not matched to a gene: 3. Written as DNA, the CDR3 is TGTGCCAGCAGTGAATCTGGGACAGGGGCCTACGAGCAGTACTTC. This codes for CASSESGTGAYEQYF.

This clone was seen more than once but under ten times. This chain connects TRBV29-1 to TRBJ2-3, with D unclear. Germline V gives CDR1 SQVTM, CDR2 ANQGSEA. The V gene lost 0 bases and the J gene lost 4 bases, with 14 bases spanning the gap. The CDR3 extends over 15 amino acids. This CDR3 is CSVEDRKVSADTQYF. Written as DNA, the CDR3 is TGCAGCGTTGAAGATCGGAAGGTTTCAGCAGATACGCAGTATTTT.

J is TRBJ1-3 and V is TRBV9; no clear D gene. Germline CDR1 is SGDLS and CDR2 is YYNGEE. This CDR3 contains 16 residues. V was pared by 0 bases and J by 0 bases, with 10 bases between. In DNA, the CDR3 is TGTGCCAGCAGCGTAGCGGACTCGAGCTCTGGAAACACCATATATTTT. It codes for CASSVADSSSGNTIYF.

The J gene is TRBJ2-2, the V gene TRBV28; D remains unclear. This CDR3 spans 15 amino acids. Germline V CDR1 and CDR2: MDHEN, SYDVKM. Trimming removed 3 bases at V and 0 bases at J, with 8 bases between. CDR3 loop: CASSFLPANTGELFF. CDR3 bases: TGTGCCAGCAGTTTCCTTCCGGCGAACACCGGGGAGCTGTTTTTT.

This clone was observed a single time. V usage is TRBV2 and J usage is TRBJ2-2; TRBD2 aligns across 8 bases. CDR3 size: 15 residues. Per the germline V gene, CDR1 is SNHLY and CDR2 is FYNNEI. The ends lost 6 bases at V and 5 bases at J; junction bases unmatched: 8. CDR3 sequence: CASRPGGAWTGELFF. In nucleotides, the CDR3 is TGTGCCAGCAGACCCGGGGGGGCCTGGACCGGGGAGCTGTTTTTT.

The rearrangement links TRBV7-7 to TRBJ2-2, with D hard to call. Deletions cut 5 bases from V and 0 bases from J, with 7 bases between. The CDR3 is 14 residues long. Looked up from germline, CDR1 is SSHAT and CDR2 is FNYEAQ (reference sequence). CDR3 nucleotides: TGTGCCAGCAGCCCCCAACCGAACACCGGGGAGCTGTTTTTT. Its translation: CASSPQPNTGELFF.

The count of this clone is one. The V gene is TRBV29-1, the J gene TRBJ2-2; D possibly matches TRBD1 or TRBD2 (5 bases each). Germline CDR1 is SQVTM and CDR2 is ANQGSEA. V lost 5 bases and J 5 bases, leaving 12 bases between the germline ends. CDR3 length: 13 residues. The CDR3 reads CSVTGRSTGELFF. The CDR3 nucleotides are TGCAGCGTTACGGGGCGATCAACCGGGGAGCTGTTTTTT.

The DNA for the CDR3 is TGTGCCACGCGTGTATTTGACGGATACTATGGCTACACCTTC. It is translated as CATRVFDGYYGYTF. The V gene is TRBV30, the J gene TRBJ1-2; D is ambiguous. Germline CDR1 and CDR2: GTSNPN and SVGIG (reference sequence). This CDR3 contains 14 residues. V was cut by 8 bases and J by 3 bases, with 19 bases left in between.

This clone was observed once. This chain uses TRBV6-5 with TRBJ1-6; D is ambiguous. The V gene's germline CDR1 is MNHEY and CDR2 SVGAGI. Trimming shortened V by 5 bases and J by 8 bases, and 16 bases separated the two germline ends. The CDR3 runs 15 residues. CDR3 DNA sequence: TGTGCCAGCAGTGCCGAAGGGTGGTCGGATTCACCCCTCCACTTT. Translated: CASSAEGWSDSPLHF.

This rearrangement joins TRBV7-2 to TRBJ1-2; D call uncertain. Germline V gives CDR1 SGHTA, CDR2 FQGNSA. CDR3 length: 15 amino acids. Trimming stripped 5 bases from V and 7 bases from J, with 20 bases between. Written as DNA, the CDR3 is TGTGCCAGCAGCCCCCTGTCCCCAGGAAGGAGTGGCTACACCTTC. Translation gives CASSPLSPGRSGYTF. The full variable domain, with the rest looked up from reference TRBV7-2 and TRBJ1-2, is GAGVSQSPSNKVTEKGKDVELRCDPISGHTALYWYRQSLGQGLEFLIYFQGNSAPDKSGLPSDRFSAERTGGSVSTLTIQRTQQEDSAVYLCASSPLSPGRSGYTFGSGTRLTVV.

This rearrangement joins TRBV14 to TRBJ2-7, with 7 bases lining up with TRBD1. Trimming took 0 bases from V and 1 from J; bases not matched to a gene: 6. Looked up from germline, CDR1 is SGHDN and CDR2 is FVKESK. This CDR3 comprises 16 residues. Here the CDR3 reads CASSQERGHTSYEQYF. In nucleotides, the CDR3 is TGTGCCAGCAGCCAAGAAAGGGGGCATACTTCCTACGAGCAGTACTTC.

This chain joins TRBV7-2 and TRBJ2-3; D ambiguous. Germline V gene lookup returns CDR1 SGHTA and CDR2 FQGNSA. V was clipped by 4 bases and J by 1 base, with 6 bases between them. The CDR3 has 13 residues. The CDR3 spells CASSSLGTDTQYF. The CDR3 DNA follows: TGTGCCAGCAGCTCCCTCGGCACAGATACGCAGTATTTT.

The rearrangement links TRBV30 to TRBJ1-2; D is unclear. CDR3 length: 15 residues. The V gene lost 6 bases and the J gene lost 1 base, with 18 bases spanning the gap. Per germline, CDR1 GTSNPN and CDR2 SVGIG (reference sequence). The CDR3 here is CACPRGPGVNYGYTF. The CDR3, as DNA: TGTGCCTGCCCCCGTGGTCCGGGAGTTAACTATGGCTACACCTTC.

In the case of this clone: A much larger clone lies one base from this, so it may be a read error. This specimen includes other DNA sequences encoding the same CDR3. CDR3 sequence (DNA): TGCGCCAGCAGCTTGGTCGGGGAAAAGACTTACGAGCAGTACTTC. Translation gives CASSLVGEKTYEQYF. This chain connects TRBV5-1 to TRBJ2-7; possible D gene TRBD2, 5 bases. V was shortened by 0 bases and J by 4 bases, with 14 bases between the two germline ends. This CDR3 contains 15 residues. Germline V gene lookup returns CDR1 SGHRS and CDR2 YFSETQ.

The chain couples TRBV19 to TRBJ1-1; D perhaps matches TRBD1 (5 bases). The length of the CDR3 is 15 residues. V was shortened by 9 bases and J by 4 bases, with 21 bases between the two germline ends. Germline lookup yields CDR1 LNHDA and CDR2 SQIVND (reference sequence). The CDR3 sequence: CASKRPDVGTTEAFF. The CDR3 region has the DNA TGTGCCAGCAAAAGACCGGACGTGGGGACCACTGAAGCTTTCTTT. Using reference TRBV19 and TRBJ1-1 for the parts outside the CDR3, the full variable domain is DGGITQSPKYLFRKEGQNVTLSCEQNLNHDAMYWYRQDPGQGLRLIYYSQIVNDFQKGDIAEGYSVSREKKESFPLTVTSAQKNPTAFYLCASKRPDVGTTEAFFGQGTRLTVV.

The chain employs TRBV5-6 and TRBJ1-2; a weak D match, TRBD1 (5 bases). V shed 4 bases and J shed 4 bases, with 17 bases lying between them. The CDR3 spans 15 residues. The germline V gene encodes CDR1 SGHDT and CDR2 YYEEEE. The CDR3: CASSTRSRATYGYTF. The CDR3 nucleotides read TGTGCCAGCAGCACACGCTCCAGGGCGACCTATGGCTACACCTTC.

This clone showed up just a few times. The chain uses TRBV27 and TRBJ2-5, with D hard to call. V was pared by 2 bases and J by 5 bases, with 12 bases between. The CDR3 is made up of 14 amino acids. Germline values: CDR1 MNHEY, CDR2 SMNVEV (reference sequence). The CDR3 sequence is CASSLRQLGETQYF. The CDR3 DNA reads as TGTGCCAGCAGTTTACGGCAGTTGGGGGAGACCCAGTACTTC.

The V gene is TRBV2, the J gene TRBJ2-2; D ambiguous. This CDR3 comprises 16 residues. CDR1 and CDR2 from the germline V gene are SNHLY and FYNNEI. The V end lost 4 bases, the J end lost 1 base, and 13 bases lay between the germline ends. The CDR3 here is CASSGRILMNTGELFF. The CDR3 nucleotides are TGTGCCAGCAGTGGGCGCATATTAATGAACACCGGGGAGCTGTTTTTT.

The rearrangement uses TRBV6-6 and TRBJ1-2, with no clear D. Germline V gene data show CDR1 as MNHNY and CDR2 as SVGAGI (reference sequence). This CDR3 is 12 amino acids long. V gave up 7 bases and J gave up 3 bases, with 9 bases separating them. The CDR3 region has the DNA TGTGCCAGCAATACAGCCGACTATGGCTACACCTTC. Translated: CASNTADYGYTF.

The chain employs TRBV14 and TRBJ1-6; D possibly corresponds to TRBD1 (5 bases). Per the germline V gene, CDR1 is SGHDN and CDR2 is FVKESK. Trimming took 0 bases from V and 10 from J, leaving 16 bases between them. The CDR3 covers 16 residues. The CDR3 spells CASSQDRVGVRSPLHF. CDR3 coding DNA: TGTGCCAGCAGCCAAGATCGTGTGGGGGTAAGATCACCCCTCCACTTT. The variable domain in full, completed from reference TRBV14 and TRBJ1-6, reads EAGVTQFPSHSVIEKGQTVTLRCDPISGHDNLYWYRRVMGKEIKFLLHFVKESKQDESGMPNNRFLAERTGGTYSTLKVQPAELEDSGVYFCASSQDRVGVRSPLHFGNGTRLTVT.

V and J are TRBV7-2 and TRBJ1-3; D remains ambiguous. Germline CDR1 SGHTA, CDR2 FQGNSA. V lost 1 base and J lost 1, with 8 bases in between. The CDR3 has 15 amino acids. Here the CDR3 DNA reads TGTGCCAGCAGCTTAGTCCGGGAATCTGGAAACACCATATATTTT. It encodes CASSLVRESGNTIYF.

The DNA for the CDR3 is TGTGCCAGCAGCTCCAAAAAGGGAAAGAATCAGCCCCAGCATTTT. Protein: CASSSKKGKNQPQHF. The chain links TRBV7-2 to TRBJ1-5; no definite D call. Deletions cut 4 bases from V and 4 bases from J, with 14 bases between. Germline assignment: CDR1 SGHTA and CDR2 FQGNSA. This CDR3 region has 15 residues.

V gene TRBV14 combines with J gene TRBJ1-4, with 9 bases that match TRBD1. The length of the CDR3 is 15 residues. Germline lookup yields CDR1 SGHDN and CDR2 FVKESK. Trimming at V came to 4 bases and at J to 8 bases, leaving 8 bases not matched to a gene. In DNA, the CDR3 is TGTGCCAGCAGCCTCGGCGGGACAGGGTACGAAAAACTGTTTTTT. It translates to CASSLGGTGYEKLFF.

The rearrangement uses TRBV15 and TRBJ2-3; D ambiguous. There are 15 residues in the CDR3. V lost 1 base, J lost 4 bases, and 12 bases lay in between. Germline CDR1 LNHNV, CDR2 YYDKDF (reference sequence). The CDR3 reads CATSRGRAGPDTQYF. The CDR3 coding sequence is TGTGCCACCAGCAGAGGAAGGGCCGGGCCAGATACGCAGTATTTT.

The V and J genes are TRBV2 and TRBJ2-5; D possibly corresponds to TRBD2 (6 bases). V was cut by 6 bases and J by 1 base, with 9 bases left in between. CDR3 length: 13 residues. From germline, CDR1 is SNHLY and CDR2 FYNNEI. The CDR3 loop is CASRGEVQETQYF. CDR3 nucleotides: TGTGCCAGCAGGGGGGAGGTCCAAGAGACCCAGTACTTC.